The T cell receptor (beta chain) under discussion was sequenced for a study of shared clonotypes between healthy human individuals. Per the germline V gene, CDR1 is MNHNS and CDR2 is SASEGT. V was shortened by 2 bases and J by 4 bases, with 20 bases between the two germline ends. There are 17 residues in the CDR3. At deep level, the assay was performed. Every subset's genomic DNA went evenly onto several immunoSEQ plates. Profiling relied on immunoSEQ multiplex PCR, and the TCRdb table lists in-frame clones only, not all of them. The table lists some 1,100,000 clones, 75% to 80% of them singletons. Source material: memory CD4+ T cells from PBMCs. Specified subset: CD45RA-negative fraction. The V call is TRBV6-1, the J call TRBJ1-2; no firm D call. The receptor was derived from a man aged 18 to 29 in good health. Some clones in this sample may be carry-over from other donors' samples. The CDR3 loop reads CASSEPRWAGTFYGYTF. DNA of the CDR3: TGTGCCAGCAGTGAACCCCGATGGGCAGGAACTTTCTATGGCTACACCTTC.